The rows below give T cell receptor beta chains drawn from one sample of a study of a mutant IDH1 vaccine in newly diagnosed glioma. Their cognate antigens are unknown. Assay: immunoSEQ multiplex PCR; the TCRdb copy retains only in-frame clones and omits some. The repertoire consists of about 52,000 clones, with roughly 91% occurring once and the leading ten covering over 2%. Material: PBMCs, obtained from a glioma patient whose treatment included an IDH1 peptide vaccine. The receptors come from a man in his forties or fifties with glioma. Both conserved end residues are part of each CDR3. Fields, in order: J gene, D gene, clone size, V gene, CDR3 protein, CDR3 DNA. D genes are given only for firm matches. Where a row states a size, it is once, few, many or the class of an expanded clone; other rows omit it.

j_call: TRBJ1-2; d_call: .; clone_size: .; v_call: TRBV29-1; cdr3_aa: CSVEGGHGYGYTF; cdr3_nt: TGCAGCGTTGAAGGCGGGCACGGGTATGGCTACACCTTC
j_call: TRBJ2-1; d_call: .; clone_size: .; v_call: TRBV4-1; cdr3_aa: CASSQLDLMSYNEQFF; cdr3_nt: TGCGCCAGCAGCCAATTGGACTTAATGTCCTACAATGAGCAGTTCTTC
j_call: TRBJ1-5; d_call: .; clone_size: .; v_call: TRBV4-1; cdr3_aa: CASRGPLDQPQHF; cdr3_nt: TGCGCCAGCCGGGGCCCCCTCGATCAGCCCCAGCATTTT
j_call: TRBJ2-2; d_call: .; clone_size: .; v_call: TRBV2; cdr3_aa: CASRGGTGELFF; cdr3_nt: TGTGCCAGCAGGGGTGGCACCGGGGAGCTGTTTTTT
j_call: TRBJ2-7; d_call: .; clone_size: .; v_call: TRBV21-1; cdr3_aa: CASSKKRVEQEKYEQYF; cdr3_nt: TGTGCCAGCAGCAAAAAAAGGGTCGAACAGGAGAAATACGAGCAGTACTTC
j_call: TRBJ1-2; d_call: .; clone_size: .; v_call: TRBV19; cdr3_aa: CATKAQGSGYTF; cdr3_nt: TGTGCCACGAAGGCCCAGGGGTCTGGCTACACCTTC
j_call: TRBJ2-5; d_call: .; clone_size: once; v_call: TRBV5-4; cdr3_aa: CASSPWLRGKQETQYF; cdr3_nt: TGTGCCAGCAGCCCTTGGTTACGAGGAAAGCAAGAGACCCAGTACTTC
j_call: TRBJ2-7; d_call: TRBD1; clone_size: .; v_call: TRBV30; cdr3_aa: CAWSTGVHEQYF; cdr3_nt: TGTGCCTGGAGTACAGGGGTTCACGAGCAGTACTTC
j_call: TRBJ2-1; d_call: TRBD2; clone_size: .; v_call: TRBV5-1; cdr3_aa: CASSRSSGEEQFF; cdr3_nt: TGCGCCAGCAGTCGTTCTAGCGGCGAAGAGCAGTTCTTC
j_call: TRBJ2-1; d_call: .; clone_size: .; v_call: TRBV5-1; cdr3_aa: CASSLDSPGTYNEQFF; cdr3_nt: TGCGCCAGCAGCTTGGACAGCCCGGGGACCTACAATGAGCAGTTCTTC
j_call: TRBJ2-7; d_call: TRBD2; clone_size: .; v_call: TRBV7-2; cdr3_aa: CASSFLAGDSYEQYF; cdr3_nt: TGTGCCAGCAGTTTTCTAGCGGGGGACTCCTACGAGCAGTACTTC
j_call: TRBJ1-2; d_call: TRBD1; clone_size: .; v_call: TRBV29-1; cdr3_aa: CSVGGGDYGYTF; cdr3_nt: TGCAGCGTTGGAGGGGGCGACTATGGCTACACCTTC
j_call: TRBJ2-7; d_call: .; clone_size: .; v_call: TRBV9; cdr3_aa: CASSPSMSRGISLNF; cdr3_nt: TGTGCCAGCAGCCCCTCGATGTCCCGTGGGATTTCTTTGAACTTC
j_call: TRBJ1-1; d_call: .; clone_size: .; v_call: TRBV28; cdr3_aa: CASSFGQMNTEAFF; cdr3_nt: TGTGCCAGCAGTTTCGGACAGATGAACACTGAAGCTTTCTTT
j_call: TRBJ2-2; d_call: TRBD1; clone_size: .; v_call: TRBV6-1; cdr3_aa: CASRRDRGPTGELFF; cdr3_nt: TGTGCCAGCAGGAGAGACAGGGGTCCCACCGGGGAGCTGTTTTTT
j_call: TRBJ2-1; d_call: .; clone_size: .; v_call: TRBV2; cdr3_aa: CASSRGFEQFF; cdr3_nt: TGTGCCAGCAGTCGAGGGTTTGAGCAGTTCTTC
j_call: TRBJ2-5; d_call: .; clone_size: .; v_call: TRBV7-6; cdr3_aa: CASSSGGQEYPQETQYF; cdr3_nt: TGTGCCAGCAGCTCCGGAGGGCAGGAATACCCCCAAGAGACCCAGTACTTC
j_call: TRBJ2-7; d_call: TRBD2; clone_size: .; v_call: TRBV7-2; cdr3_aa: CASRDTSGVYEQYF; cdr3_nt: TGTGCCAGCAGGGACACTAGCGGGGTCTACGAGCAGTACTTC
j_call: TRBJ2-5; d_call: .; clone_size: .; v_call: TRBV29-1; cdr3_aa: CSVVDNEETQYF; cdr3_nt: TGCAGCGTGGTGGACAATGAGGAGACCCAGTACTTC
j_call: TRBJ2-7; d_call: TRBD1; clone_size: once; v_call: TRBV29-1; cdr3_aa: CSVGMPGGAGFGEQYF; cdr3_nt: TGCAGCGTTGGGATGCCAGGGGGCGCGGGGTTCGGCGAGCAGTACTTC
j_call: TRBJ2-2; d_call: .; clone_size: .; v_call: TRBV4-3; cdr3_aa: CASSQDLGTRNTGELFF; cdr3_nt: TGCGCCAGCAGCCAAGATCTCGGGACAAGGAACACCGGGGAGCTGTTTTTT
j_call: TRBJ2-2; d_call: TRBD2; clone_size: .; v_call: TRBV10-2; cdr3_aa: CASGRGLDTGELFF; cdr3_nt: TGCGCCAGCGGGCGGGGGTTGGACACCGGGGAGCTGTTTTTT
j_call: TRBJ2-5; d_call: TRBD2; clone_size: .; v_call: TRBV4-2; cdr3_aa: CASSQAPSGTSGQETQYF; cdr3_nt: TGTGCCAGCAGCCAAGCGCCCTCCGGGACTAGCGGCCAAGAGACCCAGTACTTC
j_call: TRBJ1-5; d_call: .; clone_size: .; v_call: TRBV28; cdr3_aa: CASTRPLGGNQPQHF; cdr3_nt: TGTGCCAGCACCAGGCCTCTTGGGGGCAATCAGCCCCAGCATTTT
j_call: TRBJ1-1; d_call: TRBD1; clone_size: .; v_call: TRBV5-5; cdr3_aa: CASSYGDRGPNTEAFF; cdr3_nt: TGTGCCAGCAGCTACGGGGACAGGGGCCCAAACACTGAAGCTTTCTTT
j_call: TRBJ2-5; d_call: .; clone_size: .; v_call: TRBV7-2; cdr3_aa: CASSAEDETQYF; cdr3_nt: TGTGCCAGCAGCGCAGAGGATGAGACCCAGTACTTC
j_call: TRBJ2-7; d_call: .; clone_size: .; v_call: TRBV5-6; cdr3_aa: CASSRWLGEQYF; cdr3_nt: TGTGCCAGCAGCCGGTGGTTGGGCGAGCAGTACTTC
j_call: TRBJ2-3; d_call: TRBD1; clone_size: .; v_call: TRBV29-1; cdr3_aa: CSVDYRGSTDTQYF; cdr3_nt: TGCAGCGTTGATTACAGGGGAAGCACAGATACGCAGTATTTT
j_call: TRBJ2-2; d_call: TRBD2; clone_size: .; v_call: TRBV10-2; cdr3_aa: CASRALLAGATGELFF; cdr3_nt: TGCGCCAGCAGAGCCCTACTAGCGGGAGCCACCGGGGAGCTGTTTTTT
j_call: TRBJ2-7; d_call: .; clone_size: .; v_call: TRBV28; cdr3_aa: CASRGHYEQYF; cdr3_nt: TGTGCCAGCAGGGGGCACTACGAGCAGTACTTC
j_call: TRBJ2-5; d_call: TRBD2; clone_size: .; v_call: TRBV2; cdr3_aa: CASSDQRGGPETQYF; cdr3_nt: TGTGCCAGCAGTGACCAGCGGGGGGGCCCAGAGACCCAGTACTTC
j_call: TRBJ2-7; d_call: .; clone_size: .; v_call: TRBV5-1; cdr3_aa: CASSLAGKPSEGQYF; cdr3_nt: TGCGCCAGCAGCTTGGCCGGGAAACCCTCCGAGGGGCAGTACTTC
j_call: TRBJ2-7; d_call: .; clone_size: .; v_call: TRBV5-6; cdr3_aa: CASSLSGSTYEQYF; cdr3_nt: TGTGCCAGCAGCTTGAGCGGGTCGACCTACGAGCAGTACTTC
j_call: TRBJ1-5; d_call: TRBD1; clone_size: .; v_call: TRBV5-8; cdr3_aa: CASSLVVSRGNQPQHF; cdr3_nt: TGTGCCAGCAGCTTGGTTGTATCCAGGGGGAATCAGCCCCAGCATTTT
j_call: TRBJ2-3; d_call: .; clone_size: once; v_call: TRBV4-2; cdr3_aa: CASSPSGSGSTDTQYF; cdr3_nt: TGTGCCAGCAGCCCCTCTGGAAGCGGGAGCACAGATACGCAGTATTTT